Following are 6 T cell receptor beta chains from one sample sequenced in a study of blood T cell repertoires in COVID-19. Using immunoSEQ multiplex PCR, the repertoire was profiled, and TCRdb retains in-frame clones only, with some absent. The sample includes about 410,000 clones, approximately 89% seen only once; the top ten take roughly 1.6%. Sequenced sample: peripheral blood. These receptors were obtained from a middle-aged woman with COVID-19, enrolled during active disease.

The rearrangement links TRBV9 to TRBJ1-3; D remains ambiguous. Germline V gene sequence: CDR1 SGDLS, CDR2 YYNGEE. The CDR3 spans 13 residues. V lost 4 bases, J lost 13 bases, and 18 bases lay in between. The CDR3 sequence: CASSLGPQAQIYF. Here the CDR3 DNA reads TGTGCCAGCAGCTTAGGCCCGCAGGCCCAGATATATTTT.

The V gene is TRBV29-1, the J gene TRBJ2-5; D unresolved. The CDR3 runs to 12 residues. Germline V gives CDR1 SQVTM, CDR2 ANQGSEA. V was cut by 5 bases and J by 4 bases, with 11 bases left in between. The CDR3 loop reads CSVISPSETQYF. CDR3 in DNA: TGCAGCGTTATCAGTCCCTCAGAGACCCAGTACTTC. Full variable domain (rest looked up from reference TRBV29-1 and TRBJ2-5): SAVISQKPSRDICQRGTSLTIQCQVDSQVTMMFWYRQQPGQSLTLIATANQGSEATYESGFVIDKFPISRPNLTFSTLTVSNMSPEDSSIYLCSVISPSETQYFGPGTRLLVL.

The V gene is TRBV5-1, the J gene TRBJ2-1; TRBD1 aligns across 12 bases. CDR1 SGHRS and CDR2 YFSETQ come from the germline V gene. CDR3 size: 19 residues. Trimming cost V 0 bases and J 1 base; bases outside gene matches: 8. The CDR3 region has the DNA TGCGCCAGCAGCTTGGGGGACAGGGGGCTCCATGGATCCTACAATGAGCAGTTCTTC. As protein: CASSLGDRGLHGSYNEQFF.

This chain uses TRBV14 with TRBJ2-2; 9 bases align to TRBD2. From germline, CDR1 is SGHDN and CDR2 FVKESK. Trimming took 6 bases from V and 0 from J; bases not matched to a gene: 5. This CDR3 is 16 amino acids long. CDR3 residues: CASRGTSISNTGELFF. CDR3 in DNA: TGTGCCAGCAGAGGGACTAGCATTTCGAACACCGGGGAGCTGTTTTTT.

This chain connects TRBV6-1 to TRBJ2-1; 8 nucleotides line up with TRBD2. From germline, CDR1 is MNHNS and CDR2 SASEGT. V lost 1 base, J lost 6 bases, and 8 bases stayed unmatched. The CDR3 is made up of 16 amino acids. Here the CDR3 reads CASSEGRGAPRNEQFF. The CDR3 DNA sequence: TGTGCCAGCAGTGAAGGGCGGGGGGCCCCTCGCAATGAGCAGTTCTTC.

The J gene is TRBJ1-6, the V gene TRBV6-1; 9 nucleotides align to TRBD1. This CDR3 comprises 16 residues. Germline loops: CDR1 MNHNS, CDR2 SASEGT. V shed 0 bases and J 8 bases; nucleotides not matched to a gene: 5. CDR3 loop: CASSEAWDRVHSPLHF. In DNA, the CDR3 is TGTGCCAGCAGTGAAGCATGGGACAGGGTACATTCACCCCTCCACTTT.